The 22 T cell receptor beta chains in this list originate from one sample, sequenced in a study of blood T cells in healthy people across ages. Primers used in a second PCR of about 7 to 12 cycles were a sample-barcoded 5' primer and a J-beta primer mix. TCRdb reanalysed the 5' RACE reads using MiXCR and keeps one entry per CDR3 protein. The table lists around 620,000 distinct CDR3 sequences, 27% of them singletons, with around a sixth in the top ten. The sample was blood. The receptors stem from an older woman in good health.

This clonotype was seen only a few times. This chain links TRBV29-1 with TRBJ1-1; TRBD1 matches 8 bases. Germline V gives CDR1 SQVTM, CDR2 ANQGSEA. The V and J ends lost 3 bases and 5 bases, in that order; junction bases with no gene match: 5. CDR3 length: 13 residues. In DNA, the CDR3 is TGCAGCGTTGACGCAGGGGGCATGACTGAAGCTTTCTTT. Residues: CSVDAGGMTEAFF.

This chain links TRBV6-5 with TRBJ2-7; D uncertain. Trimming cost V 7 bases and J 1 base, with 14 bases left between them. The germline V gene has CDR1 MNHEY and CDR2 SVGAGI. This CDR3 comprises 14 residues. CDR3 nucleotides: TGTGCCAGCACCGAACGGTTCTCTTCCTACGAGCAGTACTTC. Protein product: CASTERFSSYEQYF.

This clonotype was counted a few times. The chain carries TRBV6-4 and TRBJ2-2, with D unclear. Trimming took off 8 bases at V and 7 bases at J, with 11 bases between the two ends. Germline V CDR1 and CDR2: MRHNA, SNTAGT. CDR3 length: 12 amino acids. This CDR3 reads CASRSWGGELFF. CDR3 coding DNA: TGTGCCAGCCGATCCTGGGGCGGGGAGCTGTTTTTT.

The V gene is TRBV20-1, the J gene TRBJ2-4; TRBD1 agrees at 10 bases. CDR3 length equals 18 residues. The junction had 11 bases not matched to a gene; V was cut back by 0 bases and J by 3 bases. The germline gives CDR1 DFQATT, CDR2 SNEGSKA (reference sequence). The CDR3 is CSARDLGQGRWGKNIQYF. As DNA, the CDR3 is TGCAGTGCTAGAGATCTGGGACAGGGGCGATGGGGCAAAAACATTCAGTACTTC.

The rearrangement links TRBV2 to TRBJ1-2, with 9 bases aligning to TRBD1. Germline CDR1 SNHLY, CDR2 FYNNEI. With 7 bases clipped from V and 7 bases from J, the junction kept 10 bases outside the gene matches. This CDR3 spans 14 amino acids. The DNA of the CDR3 is TGTGCCAGCATCAGACAGGGGGTGCCCTCTGGCTACACCTTC. It is translated as CASIRQGVPSGYTF.

The table lists this clonotype with a few counts. This chain connects TRBV7-7 to TRBJ2-3, with D unclear. This CDR3 spans 13 amino acids. The germline V gene has CDR1 SSHAT and CDR2 FNYEAQ (reference sequence). V was cut by 5 bases and J by 2 bases, with 8 bases left in between. CDR3 DNA sequence: TGTGCCAGCAGCAAACGACACACAGATACGCAGTATTTT. This encodes CASSKRHTDTQYF.

This clonotype was observed many times. This chain connects TRBV4-2 to TRBJ2-1; D is tentatively TRBD1 or TRBD2 (5 bases each). The CDR3 loop spans 13 amino acids. Per germline, CDR1 LGHNA and CDR2 YNFKEQ. Trimming removed 3 bases from V and 9 bases from J, with 12 bases in between. CDR3: CASSQESGSEQFF. DNA of the CDR3: TGTGCCAGCAGCCAGGAATCAGGGAGTGAGCAGTTCTTC.

Details on this clonotype: This may stem from a read error, because a much larger clone lies one nucleotide away. The chain uses TRBV29-1 and TRBJ2-5; weak D call: TRBD1 (7 bases). This CDR3 region has 14 residues. From germline, CDR1 is SQVTM and CDR2 ANQGSEA. The V and J ends lost 7 bases and 2 bases respectively, with 17 bases between them. CDR3 nucleotides: TGCAGCGCGGAGGGACAGATGCTTCAAGAGACCCAGTACTTC. Its protein is CSAEGQMLQETQYF. Complete variable domain (other parts from reference TRBV29-1 and TRBJ2-5): SAVISQKPSRDICQRGTSLTIQCQVDSQVTMMFWYRQQPGQSLTLIATANQGSEATYESGFVIDKFPISRPNLTFSTLTVSNMSPEDSSIYLCSAEGQMLQETQYFGPGTRLLVL.

The chain carries TRBV24-1 and TRBJ2-3; the D gene is possibly TRBD1 (5 bases). The CDR3 spans 15 residues. Germline lookup yields CDR1 KGHDR and CDR2 SFDVKD. Between the trimmed V and J ends, which lost 4 bases and 6 bases, there was a span of 16 bases. Written as DNA, the CDR3 is TGTGCCACCAGTGAAGCAGGGATGCTAGTGGATACGCAGTATTTT. Amino acid sequence: CATSEAGMLVDTQYF.

This clonotype was seen a handful of times. The CDR3 coding sequence is TGTGCCAGCAGTTTTGACAGGGTTGGCACCGGGGAGCTGTTTTTT. Protein product: CASSFDRVGTGELFF. The V and J genes are TRBV12-3 or TRBV12-4 and TRBJ2-2; 7 nucleotides line up with TRBD1. The CDR3 runs 15 residues. After removal of 3 bases from V and 4 bases from J, the junction contained 5 bases not matched to a gene.

In its sample, this clonotype was seen a few times. V and J are TRBV29-1 and TRBJ2-7; possible D gene TRBD2, 6 bases. V was clipped by 0 bases and J by 0 bases, with 12 bases between them. The CDR3 is 15 amino acids. Germline CDR1 is SQVTM and CDR2 is ANQGSEA. The CDR3 sequence: CSVEDRGGSSYEQYF. CDR3 bases: TGCAGCGTTGAAGATCGGGGAGGATCCTCCTACGAGCAGTACTTC.

This chain uses TRBV9 with TRBJ2-7; D is possibly TRBD2 (5 bases). Germline V lookup: CDR1 SGDLS, CDR2 YYNGEE. The CDR3 spans 14 residues. Trimming removed 3 bases from V and 2 bases from J, with 12 bases in between. CDR3 sequence: CASSAGIPPYEQYF. CDR3 DNA sequence: TGTGCCAGCAGCGCCGGGATTCCCCCCTACGAGCAGTACTTC.

This chain joins TRBV6-5 and TRBJ1-4; D not resolved. V dropped 5 bases and J dropped 7 bases, with 14 bases sitting between them. The germline V gene encodes CDR1 MNHEY and CDR2 SVGAGI. This CDR3 comprises 14 residues. CDR3 bases: TGTGCCAGCAGTAAGGACGGTGATATTGAAAAACTGTTTTTT. Residues: CASSKDGDIEKLFF.

On this clonotype: At one end the junction does not follow the germline gene, possibly because of a read error. The V and J genes are TRBV27 and TRBJ1-1; 7 positions agree with TRBD1. The CDR3 is 17 amino acids. The V gene's germline CDR1 is MNHEY and CDR2 SMNVEV (reference sequence). CDR3 protein: CASKRWTPGQPNTEAFF. CDR3 coding DNA: TGTGCCAGCAAAAGGTGGACCCCGGGACAGCCGAACACTGAAGCCTTCTTT.

Only a few counts were recorded for this clonotype. The J gene is TRBJ1-4, the V gene TRBV15, with a tentative D call TRBD1 (6 bases). The CDR3 spans 15 residues. Trimming stripped 2 bases from V and 7 bases from J, with 14 bases between. Germline V lookup: CDR1 LNHNV, CDR2 YYDKDF (reference sequence). CDR3 amino acids: CATSRQGSVFEKLFF. CDR3 coding DNA: TGTGCCACCAGCAGACAGGGGTCCGTATTTGAAAAACTGTTTTTT.

This clonotype has a handful of counts. Relative to the germline gene, one junction end is altered; a read error may explain this. Here the CDR3 DNA reads TGTGCCAGCAGGCAGGGAACCTATGGCCACACCTTC. It translates to CASRQGTYGHTF. V is TRBV2 and J is TRBJ1-2, with a possible D match to TRBD1 (5 bases). CDR1 is SNHLY and CDR2 is FYNNEI in the germline V gene. The CDR3 has 12 amino acids.

The chain joins TRBV5-1 to TRBJ2-7, with TRBD2 matching over 9 bases. This CDR3 region has 15 residues. Germline trimming cut 0 bases from V and 3 bases from J; bases unmatched to any gene: 4. Germline V gives CDR1 SGHRS, CDR2 YFSETQ. The CDR3 is CASSLGLAANYEQYF. The CDR3 nucleotides are TGCGCCAGCAGCTTGGGACTAGCGGCTAACTACGAGCAGTACTTC.

A few counts support this clonotype. The CDR3 DNA is TGTGCCAGCAGTTTTCCGGACAGGGGGAGAGGAACAGATACGCAGTATTTT. Protein: CASSFPDRGRGTDTQYF. V usage is TRBV28 and J usage is TRBJ2-3; the match to TRBD1 covers 10 bases. CDR3 length equals 17 residues. V trimming: 3 bases; J trimming: 3 bases; junction bases outside the gene matches: 9. In germline, CDR1 is MDHEN, CDR2 SYDVKM.

Many counts were recorded for this clonotype. The chain carries TRBV12-3 or TRBV12-4 and TRBJ1-4; D unresolved. The V end was cut by 1 base, the J end by 0 bases, with 3 bases between. The CDR3 is 14 amino acids. CDR3 in amino acids: CASSLGATNEKLFF. The DNA of the CDR3 is TGTGCCAGCAGTTTAGGAGCAACTAATGAAAAACTGTTTTTT.

Only a few counts were recorded for this clonotype. Written as DNA, the CDR3 is TGTGCCAGCAGAAGAGAGCACAGCTGGAACACTGAAGCTTTCTTT. Amino acid sequence: CASRREHSWNTEAFF. The chain couples TRBV4-2 to TRBJ1-1, with D hard to call. The germline V and J ends were trimmed by 6 bases and 1 base, with 15 bases remaining between them. Germline values: CDR1 LGHNA, CDR2 YNFKEQ. The CDR3 runs to 15 residues.

This clonotype was picked up many times. The junction and the germline gene differ at one end; a read error may be behind it. As DNA, the CDR3 is TGTGCCAGCAGCTTATTAGGCACAGATACGCAGTATTTT. Protein product: CASSLLGTDTQYF. V gene TRBV5-1 combines with J gene TRBJ2-3; D call uncertain. This CDR3 contains 13 residues. The germline V gene encodes CDR1 SGHRS and CDR2 YFSETQ.

The chain joins TRBV12-3 or TRBV12-4 to TRBJ2-5; perhaps TRBD1 as D (6 bases). This CDR3 has 15 residues. The V gene lost 3 bases and the J gene lost 3 bases, with 14 bases spanning the gap. The CDR3 DNA reads as TGTGCCAGCAGTTTGTACAGGGAAGGGGAAGAGACCCAGTACTTC. Amino acid sequence: CASSLYREGEETQYF.